The 19 T cell receptor beta chains given below trace back to one sample, sequenced in a study of vaccination and CD4 T cells after COVID-19. MiXCR was run by TCRdb on the PCR reads, yielding one entry per CDR3 protein. Among about 20,000 distinct CDR3 sequences listed, 50% to 75% were seen once. This specimen was CD4+ T cells from blood, taken after SARS-CoV-2 vaccination. These receptors originate from a human donor who had recovered from COVID-19.

The chain has TRBV6-1 and TRBJ1-1; D is perhaps TRBD1 (6 bases). Trimming took off 7 bases at V and 4 bases at J, with 19 bases between the two ends. The CDR3 covers 15 residues. From germline, CDR1 is MNHNS and CDR2 SASEGT. The CDR3 nucleotides read TGTGCCAGCAATCCTAAAACAGGGTTTGGCACTGAAGCTTTCTTT. This encodes CASNPKTGFGTEAFF.

There are a few counts of this clonotype. This rearrangement joins TRBV7-9 to TRBJ1-2; tentative D call: TRBD1 (5 bases). In germline, CDR1 is SEHNR, CDR2 FQNEAQ (reference sequence). V was trimmed by 5 bases and J by 1 base, leaving 11 bases between them. The CDR3 sequence is 14 residues long. DNA for the CDR3: TGTGCCAGCAGCAGGGGCAGCTTTAACTATGGCTACACCTTC. It yields the protein CASSRGSFNYGYTF.

The gene calls are TRBV10-1 and TRBJ2-7; D possibly corresponds to TRBD1 (6 bases). Germline loops: CDR1 WNHNN, CDR2 SYGVQD (reference sequence). V was clipped by 4 bases and J by 5 bases, with 15 bases between them. CDR3 length: 14 amino acids. The CDR3 DNA follows: TGCGCCAGCAGTGGGTCACAGGGTTCCCACGAGCAGTACTTC. Protein: CASSGSQGSHEQYF.

This clonotype was seen a few times. This sequence joins TRBV5-1 and TRBJ2-2; 8 nucleotides line up with TRBD2. J gave up 5 bases and V 3 bases, and 6 bases lay outside the gene matches. The CDR3 is 15 amino acids. Germline CDR1 is SGHRS and CDR2 is YFSETQ. CDR3 amino acids: CASSSSGSRTGELFF. Written as DNA, the CDR3 is TGCGCCAGCAGCTCAAGCGGGAGCCGGACCGGGGAGCTGTTTTTT.

This chain joins TRBV6-5 and TRBJ1-4; 9 bases agree with TRBD1. This CDR3 has 18 amino acids. V shed 0 bases and J 10 bases; nucleotides not matched to a gene: 15. CDR1 is MNHEY, CDR2 SVGAGI, per germline. CDR3 sequence reads: CASSYSTGQGQGVGKLFF. DNA for the CDR3: TGTGCCAGCAGTTACTCGACAGGGCAGGGACAGGGTGTGGGAAAACTGTTTTTT.

This sequence joins TRBV24-1 and TRBJ2-3, with a tentative D call TRBD2 (6 bases). Deletions cut 0 bases from V and 6 bases from J, with 15 bases between. Germline V lookup: CDR1 KGHDR, CDR2 SFDVKD. The CDR3 runs to 16 residues. The CDR3 loop is CATSDLRGGNYDTQYF. The CDR3 region has the DNA TGTGCCACCAGTGATTTGCGGGGAGGAAACTACGATACGCAGTATTTT.

This clonotype has more than one count but fewer than ten. CDR3 coding DNA: TGCAGTGCTAGTTCTAGCGCTAACTACGAGCAGTACTTC. It is translated as CSASSSANYEQYF. J is TRBJ2-7 and V is TRBV20-1; D may be TRBD2 (6 bases). The CDR3 runs 13 residues. V shed 3 bases and J shed 3 bases, with 12 bases lying between them. Germline lookup yields CDR1 DFQATT and CDR2 SNEGSKA (reference sequence).

The chain carries TRBV7-2 and TRBJ2-6; D may match TRBD1 or TRBD2 (5 bases each). The CDR3 loop spans 18 amino acids. The germline V gene encodes CDR1 SGHTA and CDR2 FQGNSA. V was shortened by 2 bases and J by 2 bases, with 16 bases between the two germline ends. The CDR3 DNA is TGTGCCAGCAGCTTACGGGGCCCGGGCAGGGCTGGGGCCAACGTCCTGACTTTC. Its translation: CASSLRGPGRAGANVLTF.

The chain has TRBV27 and TRBJ1-2, with 9 bases matching TRBD1. The CDR3 has 15 amino acids. In germline, CDR1 is MNHEY, CDR2 SMNVEV (reference sequence). V gave up 4 bases and J gave up 2 bases; unmatched junction bases: 5. DNA for the CDR3: TGTGCCAGCAGTTCATGGGACAGGGTGAACTATGGCTACACCTTC. Translated: CASSSWDRVNYGYTF.

This chain links TRBV5-8 with TRBJ2-5; D is ambiguous. The V and J ends lost 1 base and 1 base respectively, with 8 bases between them. CDR3 length: 14 residues. Germline CDR1 reads SGHTS; CDR2 reads YDEGEE. This CDR3 is CASSLRKIQETQYF. The DNA of the CDR3 is TGTGCCAGCAGCTTGCGAAAGATCCAAGAGACCCAGTACTTC.

This clonotype has just one count. The chain links TRBV6-5 to TRBJ2-2; TRBD2 matches at 9 bases. The CDR3 extends over 17 amino acids. Germline V gene data show CDR1 as MNHEY and CDR2 as SVGAGI. V shed 3 bases, J shed 0 bases, and the junction held 5 bases outside the gene matches. This CDR3 reads CASSYKREAPNTGELFF. The CDR3 coding sequence is TGTGCCAGCAGTTATAAGCGGGAGGCCCCGAACACCGGGGAGCTGTTTTTT.

The chain recombines TRBV7-3 with TRBJ1-1; tentative D call: TRBD1 (5 bases). This CDR3 region has 14 residues. Looked up from germline, CDR1 is SGHTA and CDR2 is FQGTGA. Deletions cut 4 bases from V and 5 bases from J, with 14 bases between. As DNA, the CDR3 is TGTGCCAGCAGCTGGCGAGGGGCCGAGACTGAAGCTTTCTTT. Amino acid sequence: CASSWRGAETEAFF.

V gene TRBV7-2 combines with J gene TRBJ2-7, with D unclear. V shed 3 bases and J shed 0 bases, with 12 bases lying between them. Germline V gene lookup returns CDR1 SGHTA and CDR2 FQGNSA. The CDR3 is made up of 15 amino acids. CDR3 DNA sequence: TGTGCCAGCAGCTTTGAGACGGAGAGCTCCTACGAGCAGTACTTC. This translates into CASSFETESSYEQYF.

V is TRBV12-3 or TRBV12-4 and J is TRBJ1-1; 10 positions match TRBD1. The CDR3 totals 15 residues. Trimming cost V 0 bases and J 5 bases; bases outside gene matches: 3. Written as DNA, the CDR3 is TGTGCCAGCAGTTTAGCGACAGGGGGCGAGACTGAAGCTTTCTTT. This translates into CASSLATGGETEAFF.

This clonotype was counted a single time. The J gene is TRBJ2-2, the V gene TRBV19; D gene uncertain. Deletions cut 7 bases from V and 3 bases from J, with 9 bases between. Looked up from germline, CDR1 is LNHDA and CDR2 is SQIVND (reference sequence). There are 13 residues in the CDR3. The CDR3 is CASTPKHTGELFF. CDR3 DNA: TGTGCCAGTACTCCCAAGCACACCGGGGAGCTGTTTTTT.

This clonotype was seen only a few times. The chain couples TRBV30 to TRBJ2-7; D is uncertain. V dropped 2 bases and J dropped 2 bases, with 7 bases sitting between them. The germline V gene has CDR1 GTSNPN and CDR2 SVGIG (reference sequence). The CDR3 contains 12 residues. Here the CDR3 reads CAWSIPPYEQYF. CDR3 DNA: TGTGCCTGGAGTATCCCCCCCTACGAGCAGTACTTC.

The chain has TRBV6-1 and TRBJ1-1, with 7 bases that match TRBD1. The CDR3 contains 13 residues. V shed 10 bases and J 1 base; nucleotides not matched to a gene: 6. In germline, CDR1 is MNHNS, CDR2 SASEGT. CDR3 protein: CATQGGRNTEAFF. The CDR3, as DNA: TGTGCCACCCAGGGGGGAAGGAACACTGAAGCTTTCTTT.

Only a few counts were recorded for this clonotype. The chain joins TRBV5-4 to TRBJ2-7; 12 nucleotides line up with TRBD2. The germline V gene encodes CDR1 SGHNT and CDR2 YYREEE (reference sequence). The CDR3 loop spans 14 amino acids. Trimming removed 4 bases from V and 7 bases from J; junction bases left unmatched: 6. The CDR3 coding sequence is TGTGCCAGCAGCCCGACTAGCGGGAGTAGGGAGCAGTACTTC. Amino acids: CASSPTSGSREQYF.

V and J are TRBV24-1 and TRBJ2-5; 12 bases are shared with TRBD2. The germline V gene encodes CDR1 KGHDR and CDR2 SFDVKD. V lost 9 bases to trimming and J lost 3 bases; unmatched junction nucleotides: 7. This CDR3 is built from 15 residues. CDR3 in amino acids: CATGELAGGKETQYF. The CDR3 region has the DNA TGTGCCACCGGGGAGCTAGCGGGAGGGAAAGAGACCCAGTACTTC.